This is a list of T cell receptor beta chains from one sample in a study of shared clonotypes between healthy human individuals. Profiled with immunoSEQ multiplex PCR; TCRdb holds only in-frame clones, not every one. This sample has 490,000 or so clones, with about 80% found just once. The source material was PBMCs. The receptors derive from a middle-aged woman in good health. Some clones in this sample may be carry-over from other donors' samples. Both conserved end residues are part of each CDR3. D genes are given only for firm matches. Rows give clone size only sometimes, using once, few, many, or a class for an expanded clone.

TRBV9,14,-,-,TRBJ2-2,TGTGCCAGCAGCGTACAAAGCGTCGCCGGGGAGCTGTTTTTT,CASSVQSVAGELFF
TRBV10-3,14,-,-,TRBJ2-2,TGTGCCAGTCGGCGACATACAAACACCGGGGAGCTGTTTTTT,CASRRHTNTGELFF
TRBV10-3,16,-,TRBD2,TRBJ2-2,TGTGCCATCAGCGCCCTAGCGGGAAAGAACACCGGGGAGCTGTTTTTT,CAISALAGKNTGELFF
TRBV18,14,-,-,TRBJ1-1,TGTGCCAGCTCACCGCGACGGGGGGAGAATGAAGCTTTCTTT,CASSPRRGENEAFF
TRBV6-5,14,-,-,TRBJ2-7,TGTGCCAGCACCTCGAATGGAGGATCCTACGAGCAGTACTTC,CASTSNGGSYEQYF
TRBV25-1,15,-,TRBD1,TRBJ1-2,TGTGCCAGCAGTCATATTTCACAGGGGGTGAAGGGCTACACCTTC,CASSHISQGVKGYTF
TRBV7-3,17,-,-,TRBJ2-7,TGTGCCAGCAGCCCCCCATGGCGGGATGGGCCGACCTACGAGCAGTACTTC,CASSPPWRDGPTYEQYF
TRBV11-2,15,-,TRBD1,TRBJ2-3,TGTGCCAGCAGCTTAGTTCAGGGGGCGATAGATACGCAGTATTTT,CASSLVQGAIDTQYF
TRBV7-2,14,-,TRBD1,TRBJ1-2,TGTGCCAGCAGCCCCCGGGACAGGGCGCGAGGCTACACCTTC,CASSPRDRARGYTF
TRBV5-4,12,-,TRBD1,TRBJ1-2,TGTGCCAGCAGCTCGGGACTGTGGGACAGAACCTTC,CASSSGLWDRTF
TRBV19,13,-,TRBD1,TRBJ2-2,TGTGCCAGTAGGGTACAGGGGGTTAGGGAGCTGTTTTTT,CASRVQGVRELFF
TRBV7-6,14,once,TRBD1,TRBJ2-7,TGTGCCAGCAGCTCGGGACAGGGCATCTACGAGCAGTACTTC,CASSSGQGIYEQYF
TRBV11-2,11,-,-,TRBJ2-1,TGTGCCAGCAGCTTAGTTAGGGAGCAGTTCTTC,CASSLVREQFF
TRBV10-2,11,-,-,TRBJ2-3,TGCGCCAGCAGTCTGAGGGATACGCAGTATTTT,CASSLRDTQYF
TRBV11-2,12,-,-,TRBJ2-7,TGTGCCAGCAGCCTAAGGGTGTCCGAGCAGTACTTC,CASSLRVSEQYF
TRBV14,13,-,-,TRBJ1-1,TGTGCCAGCAGCCAAGTTTCAGTCACTGAAGCTTTCTTT,CASSQVSVTEAFF
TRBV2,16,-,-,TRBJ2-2,TGTGCCAGCAGACCCTCTGTACGAGCACGGACCGGGGAGCTGTTTTTT,CASRPSVRARTGELFF
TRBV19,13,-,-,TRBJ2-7,TGTGCCAGTCAACCCGGGGGCGGGTACGAGCAGTACTTC,CASQPGGGYEQYF
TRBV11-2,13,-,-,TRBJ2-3,TGTGCCAGCAGCTTTCTCCCCCCAGATACGCAGTATTTT,CASSFLPPDTQYF
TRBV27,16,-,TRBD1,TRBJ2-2,TGTGCCAGCAGTTTATCGGACAGGGAGGTCCCCGGGGAGCTGTTTTTT,CASSLSDREVPGELFF
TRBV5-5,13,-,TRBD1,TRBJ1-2,TGTGCCAGCAGCTTGAGGACAGGGTATGGCTACACCTTC,CASSLRTGYGYTF
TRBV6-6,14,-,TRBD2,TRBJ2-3,TGTGCCAGCAACGCGGGAGGTTGGATAGATACGCAGTATTTT,CASNAGGWIDTQYF
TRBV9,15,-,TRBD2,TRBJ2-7,TGTGCCAGCAGCCCCGGGACTAGCGGGTTCTACGAGCAGTACTTC,CASSPGTSGFYEQYF
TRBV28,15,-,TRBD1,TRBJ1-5,TGTGCCAGCAGTCCTCATACAGGGGGCAATCAGCCCCAGCATTTT,CASSPHTGGNQPQHF
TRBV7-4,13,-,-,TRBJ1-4,TGTGCCAGCAGCTTATTCAGGTGGGAAAAACTGTTTTTT,CASSLFRWEKLFF
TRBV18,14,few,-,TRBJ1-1,TGTGCCAGCTCAGCCCAGGACAGGAACACTGAAGCTTTCTTT,CASSAQDRNTEAFF